The sequence of this TCR beta chain was determined in a study of CD4+ T cells in melanoma. Generated by immunoSEQ multiplex PCR, the TCRdb table keeps only in-frame clones and is missing some. The top ten clones hold around a fifth of a sample with about 6,900 clones, 65% of them seen once. The material sequenced was cells from a culture (not recorded whether cultured in vitro). The TCR was taken from a human donor with melanoma.

The DNA for the CDR3 is TGTGCCAGCAGCTTTCTTACCAGGGGGTCTGAAGCTTTCTTT. This translates into CASSFLTRGSEAFF. This chain uses TRBV13 with TRBJ1-1, with 7 bases aligning to TRBD1. The V and J ends lost 3 bases and 6 bases, in that order; junction bases with no gene match: 7. Germline CDR1 reads PRHDT; CDR2 reads FYEKMQ (reference sequence). The CDR3 contains 14 residues.